The 12 T cell receptor beta chains below were found in one sample sequenced in a study of T-cell reconstitution after alpha-beta-depleted transplantation in children. Unique molecular identifiers featured in how the TCRbeta library was prepared. TCRdb redid the calling of the PCR reads with MiXCR, one entry per CDR3 protein. The sample records some 600,000 distinct CDR3 sequences, roughly 15% being singletons. Sequencing used PBMCs from the stem cell graft donor, obtained from the stem cell graft. Receptor source: a human donor who donated a stem cell graft to a child with acute myeloid leukemia.

This clonotype was seen many times. V and J are TRBV29-1 and TRBJ1-2; 8 bases line up with TRBD1. CDR1 SQVTM and CDR2 ANQGSEA come from the germline V gene. The CDR3 is 13 residues long. V lost 5 bases and J lost 4; bases outside the gene matches: 6. CDR3 in amino acids: CSVRDRRFYGYTF. The CDR3 coding sequence is TGCAGCGTTCGGGACAGGAGATTCTATGGCTACACCTTC. Looking up the rest from reference TRBV29-1 and TRBJ1-2 gives the full variable domain: SAVISQKPSRDICQRGTSLTIQCQVDSQVTMMFWYRQQPGQSLTLIATANQGSEATYESGFVIDKFPISRPNLTFSTLTVSNMSPEDSSIYLCSVRDRRFYGYTFGSGTRLTVV.

The V and J genes are TRBV10-2 and TRBJ2-5; TRBD1 matches 7 bases. The CDR3 runs to 14 residues. With 5 bases clipped from V and 6 bases from J, the junction kept 9 bases outside the gene matches. Germline CDR1 is WSHSY and CDR2 is SAAADI. DNA of the CDR3: TGCGCCAGCAGTTTTACAGGGGTCGGGAAGACCCAGTACTTC. It translates to CASSFTGVGKTQYF.

Comments on this clonotype: A much larger clone differs from this one at a single base, so this may be a read error. J is TRBJ1-1 and V is TRBV10-3; D unclear. The V and J ends lost 6 bases and 5 bases respectively, with 7 bases between them. The germline V gene has CDR1 ENHRY and CDR2 SYGVKD. The CDR3 is 11 residues long. The CDR3 spells CAISVGTEAFF. DNA for the CDR3: TGTGCCATCAGCGTCGGGACTGAAGCTTTCTTT.

This clonotype occurred a few times. The J gene is TRBJ2-5, the V gene TRBV5-8; 11 nucleotides match TRBD2. CDR1 SGHTS and CDR2 YDEGEE come from the germline V gene. The CDR3 is 15 amino acids. Unmatched junction bases numbered 2, after V lost 3 bases and J lost 1 base. Here the CDR3 reads CASSSSGGIQETQYF. Written as DNA, the CDR3 is TGTGCCAGCAGCTCTAGCGGGGGGATCCAAGAGACCCAGTACTTC.

This clonotype has a count of ten or more. V gene TRBV12-3 or TRBV12-4 combines with J gene TRBJ2-2; perhaps D is TRBD1 or TRBD2 (5 bases each). V was cut by 8 bases and J by 0 bases, with 10 bases left in between. The CDR3 has 14 residues. CDR3 in amino acids: CASSMGANTGELFF. The DNA for the CDR3 is TGTGCCAGCTCAATGGGGGCGAACACCGGGGAGCTGTTTTTT.

The rearrangement uses TRBV11-2 and TRBJ2-1; 7 positions agree with TRBD1. CDR1 and CDR2 from the germline V gene are SGHAT and FQNNGV. The junction had 8 bases not matched to a gene; V was cut back by 3 bases and J by 3 bases. The CDR3 totals 16 residues. DNA for the CDR3: TGTGCCAGCAGCTTGACCACAGGGGTAGACTACAATGAGCAGTTCTTC. It is translated as CASSLTTGVDYNEQFF.

This clonotype has more than one count but fewer than ten. The rearrangement uses TRBV7-9 and TRBJ2-1; no clear D gene. This CDR3 is built from 15 residues. With 1 base removed from V and 6 bases from J, the gap between germline ends came to 13 bases. Germline V gives CDR1 SEHNR, CDR2 FQNEAQ (reference sequence). As DNA, the CDR3 is TGTGCCAGCAGCTTAGTGCTCAGTCCGTTCAATGAGCAGTTCTTC. Residues: CASSLVLSPFNEQFF.

This clonotype was recorded many times. The chain employs TRBV12-3 or TRBV12-4 and TRBJ2-3; TRBD2 matches 7 bases. The junction had 13 bases not matched to a gene; V was cut back by 6 bases and J by 4 bases. CDR3 length equals 16 residues. The CDR3 region has the DNA TGTGCCAGCAGCCATACCGGACTAGAGTCCCCAGATACGCAGTATTTT. Translation gives CASSHTGLESPDTQYF.

The chain has TRBV6-6 and TRBJ1-5; D might be TRBD1 (6 bases). CDR1 and CDR2 (germline): MNHNY, SVGAGI (reference sequence). V was trimmed by 9 bases and J by 6 bases, leaving 15 bases between them. The CDR3 has 13 residues. CDR3 sequence (DNA): TGTGCCAGAAGTCACAGGGAGGGTCAGCCCCAGCATTTT. Protein: CARSHREGQPQHF.

This clonotype was detected many times. The V and J genes are TRBV12-5 and TRBJ2-7; 7 nucleotides align to TRBD1. V shed 7 bases, J shed 2 bases, and the junction held 8 bases outside the gene matches. The CDR3 has 14 amino acids. CDR1 is LGHNT and CDR2 is FRNRAP in the germline V gene. The CDR3 region has the DNA TGTGCTAGTGCTCTAGCCGGGACAGCCTACGAGCAGTACTTC. Protein: CASALAGTAYEQYF.

Points on this clonotype: Being one base from a much bigger clone, this may be a read error. The chain carries TRBV20-1 and TRBJ2-5; D is tentatively TRBD1 or TRBD2 (6 bases each). This CDR3 region has 13 residues. Germline lookup yields CDR1 DFQATT and CDR2 SNEGSKA (reference sequence). The V end lost 6 bases, the J end lost 4 bases, and 15 bases lay between the germline ends. The CDR3 region is CSARGGSRETQYF. DNA for the CDR3: TGCAGTGCCAGGGGAGGTAGCCGAGAGACCCAGTACTTC.

This clonotype has only a few counts. This chain joins TRBV12-2 and TRBJ2-7. TRBV12-2 is flagged as a pseudogene. This CDR3 is 12 amino acids long. DNA of the CDR3: TGTGCAAGTCGCTTAGGGTCCTACGAGCAGTACGTC. As protein: CASRLGSYEQYV.